One T cell receptor beta chain is described in this entry. The entry originates in a study of OX40 agonist ivuxolimab in advanced cancers. Study background: The patients received agonistic anti-OX40 (CD134) antibody ivuxolimab. Each dose-escalation patient presented with hepatocellular carcinoma, melanoma, renal cell or head and neck cancer.

Peripheral blood came from all dose cohorts at three timepoints. Produced via immunoSEQ multiplex PCR; TCRdb's table is partial and in-frame only. The table has 65,000 to 95,000 clones, 80% to 90% seen once. The germline V gene has CDR1 MNHEY and CDR2 SMNVEV (reference sequence). V was pared by 7 bases and J by 2 bases, with 20 bases between. This CDR3 is built from 16 residues. The chain has TRBV27 and TRBJ2-5; D not certain. Material: CD4+ or CD8+ T cells sorted from blood, obtained in a trial of the OX40 agonist ivuxolimab. This clonotype was obtained from an adult with an advanced solid tumor such as melanoma, head and neck, liver or kidney cancer. The CDR3 reads CASTGPKPKKQETQYF. The CDR3 DNA follows: TGTGCCAGCACCGGGCCCAAACCGAAAAAACAAGAGACCCAGTACTTC.